This TCR beta chain appears in the sequencing data of a study of T cell responses to AZD1222 COVID-19 vaccine. Measured with immunoSEQ multiplex PCR; TCRdb has only the in-frame clones, and not every one. The table shows about 200,000 clones, with about nine tenths occurring only once. CDR1 is SGHTA and CDR2 is FQGNSA in the germline V gene. V was cut by 5 bases and J by 7 bases, with 15 bases left in between. The CDR3 runs to 15 residues. To note about this clone: Its matching antigen is unknown.

General study findings and limits: White British people made up most donors, females outnumbered males, and clonal diversity was possibly underestimated.

This specimen consisted of peripheral blood, obtained 28 days after the second AZD1222 dose. The chain links TRBV7-2 to TRBJ1-6; D is unclear. This clonotype was sampled from an adult who received the AZD1222 COVID-19 vaccine. CDR3 amino acids: CASSPSGKGNSPLHF. The CDR3 region has the DNA TGTGCCAGCAGCCCGTCGGGGAAGGGCAATTCACCCCTCCACTTT.